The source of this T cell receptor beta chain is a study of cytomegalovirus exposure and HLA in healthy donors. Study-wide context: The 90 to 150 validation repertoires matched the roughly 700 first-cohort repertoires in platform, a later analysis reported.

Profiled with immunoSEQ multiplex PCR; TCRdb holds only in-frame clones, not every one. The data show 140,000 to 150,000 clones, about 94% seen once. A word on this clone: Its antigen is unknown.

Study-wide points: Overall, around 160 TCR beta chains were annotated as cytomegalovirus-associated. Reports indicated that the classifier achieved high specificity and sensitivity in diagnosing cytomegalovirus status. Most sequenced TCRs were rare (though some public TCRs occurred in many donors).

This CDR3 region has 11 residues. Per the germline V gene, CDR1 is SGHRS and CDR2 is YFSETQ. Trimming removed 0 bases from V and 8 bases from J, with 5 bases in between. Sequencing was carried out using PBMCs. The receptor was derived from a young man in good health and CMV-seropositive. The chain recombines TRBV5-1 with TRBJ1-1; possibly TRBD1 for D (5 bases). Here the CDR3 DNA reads TGCGCCAGCAGCTTGGGGACAGAAGCTTTCTTT. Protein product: CASSLGTEAFF.